The 5 T cell receptor beta chains below were found in one sample sequenced in a study of shared clonotypes between healthy human individuals. The data were produced by immunoSEQ multiplex PCR, yet TCRdb's version contains in-frame clones alone and is incomplete. The data hold around 2.3 million clones, with more than 90% observed a single time. The sequenced sample was naive CD4+ T cells sorted from blood. Noted subset: CD45RA+ positively selected. These receptors were taken from a man aged 18 to 29 in good health.

This sequence joins TRBV5-1 and TRBJ2-5, with a weak D call TRBD2 (7 bases). V was trimmed by 4 bases and J by 5 bases, leaving 18 bases between them. The CDR3 contains 15 residues. In germline, CDR1 is SGHRS, CDR2 YFSETQ. The CDR3: CASSTGGGREETQYF. DNA of the CDR3: TGCGCCAGCAGCACCGGCGGGGGCCGGGAGGAGACCCAGTACTTC.

The J gene is TRBJ1-2, the V gene TRBV28; D ambiguous. There are 13 residues in the CDR3. Germline loops: CDR1 MDHEN, CDR2 SYDVKM. V was shortened by 2 bases and J by 4 bases, with 8 bases between the two germline ends. CDR3 DNA: TGTGCCAGCAGTTTAAGAGCGACCTATGGCTACACCTTC. Residues: CASSLRATYGYTF.

Note on this clone: This sample includes further DNA sequences coding for the same CDR3. The chain combines TRBV7-6 with TRBJ1-5; TRBD1 might be the D (5 bases). CDR1 is SGHVS, CDR2 FNYEAQ, per germline. The CDR3 has 13 amino acids. Trimming pared 0 bases from V and 6 bases from J, leaving 6 bases between. In DNA, the CDR3 is TGTGCCAGCAGCTTAGCGGGGGGTCAGCCCCAGCATTTT. This codes for CASSLAGGQPQHF.

The count of this clone is one. DNA of the CDR3: TGCAGTGCTAGTATAGAAGATACGCAGTATTTT. This translates into CSASIEDTQYF. This chain connects TRBV20-1 to TRBJ2-3; D is uncertain. Germline V gene sequence: CDR1 DFQATT, CDR2 SNEGSKA (reference sequence). V was clipped by 3 bases and J by 5 bases, with 6 bases between them. CDR3 size: 11 residues.

This clone appeared a few times. The same CDR3 arises from other DNA sequences in this sample as well. The rearrangement joins TRBV6-5 to TRBJ1-5, with 9 bases fitting TRBD1. Germline V gene lookup returns CDR1 MNHEY and CDR2 SVGAGI. Losses at the gene ends were 7 bases for V and 1 base for J; bases not matched to a gene: 2. The CDR3 sequence is 14 residues long. This CDR3 is CASKGTGSNQPQHF. The CDR3 coding sequence is TGTGCCAGCAAGGGGACAGGGAGCAATCAGCCCCAGCATTTT.